These 2 T cell receptor beta chains share one sample of origin, sequenced in a study of T-cell reconstitution after alpha-beta-depleted transplantation in children. During its preparation, the TCRbeta library received unique molecular identifiers. Via MiXCR, TCRdb re-called the PCR reads, giving one row per CDR3 protein. The table lists roughly 190,000 distinct CDR3 sequences, more than 14% of them singletons. The sample was PBMCs from the stem cell graft donor, taken from the stem cell graft. Source of these receptors: a human donor who donated a stem cell graft to a child with acute lymphoblastic leukemia.

This clonotype was detected ten times or more. The rearrangement uses TRBV18 and TRBJ2-1; unclear D gene. CDR3 size: 14 residues. V lost 1 base and J lost 7, with 11 bases in between. The V gene's germline CDR1 is KGHSH and CDR2 LQKENI. CDR3 coding DNA: TGTGCCAGCTCACCACGGACGGGTAGAAATGAGCAGTTCTTC. Translating it yields CASSPRTGRNEQFF. The variable domain in full, with the rest retrieved from reference TRBV18 and TRBJ2-1, is NAGVMQNPRHLVRRRGQEARLRCSPMKGHSHVYWYRQLPEEGLKFMVYLQKENIIDESGMPKERFSAEFPKEGPSILRIQQVVRGDSAAYFCASSPRTGRNEQFFGPGTRLTVL.

The sample holds many counts of this clonotype. The chain recombines TRBV7-2 with TRBJ2-1; 8 positions match TRBD2. Germline CDR1 and CDR2: SGHTA and FQGNSA. CDR3 length: 14 amino acids. The V and J ends lost 5 bases and 5 bases, in that order; junction bases with no gene match: 5. The CDR3 spells CASSLLAANNEQFF. DNA for the CDR3: TGTGCCAGCAGCCTACTAGCGGCCAACAATGAGCAGTTCTTC.